This T cell receptor beta chain stems from a study of regulatory T cells in long-lasting Graves disease. V lost 4 bases to trimming and J lost 5 bases, with 15 bases between them. CDR3 size: 14 residues. The germline CDR1 and CDR2 sequences are SGHRS and YFSETQ. Time point described: newly diagnosed GD, antithyroid drugs for less than 3 months. From RNA extracted from PBMCs, the TCR library was made. The authors built TCR beta libraries using iRepertoire HTBI primers and Arm-PCR of CDR3 regions. MiXCR was run by TCRdb on the multiplex PCR reads, yielding one entry per CDR3 protein. The sample yields more than 400,000 distinct CDR3 sequences, roughly 15% seen once. This same sample was also taken into another study, of T cells in Graves' hyperthyroidism and ophthalmopathy. This second report adds: Criteria for exclusion of patients were uncontrolled infection, other autoimmune disease, pregnancy or lactation. Researchers ran a first-round RT-PCR on the TCR CDR3 using the HTBI primer set.

The chain uses TRBV5-1 and TRBJ2-5; tentative D call: TRBD2 (6 bases). The material sequenced was peripheral blood mononuclear cells (PBMCs), taken at new diagnosis, from a patient treated with antithyroid drugs. This TCR was sampled from a woman in her twenties or thirties with Graves disease. The CDR3 is CASSRRETGETQYF. CDR3 coding DNA: TGCGCCAGCAGCCGTCGGGAGACGGGGGAGACCCAGTACTTC.